This T cell receptor (beta chain) appears in the sequencing data of a study of cytomegalovirus exposure and HLA in healthy donors. Study overall: Early released data comprised around 80 million unique TCRs from HLA-typed donors. Among the approximately 400 genotyped donors, 81% were placed in the Caucasian-associated ancestry cluster.

Overall study findings and caveats: Clonal expansion, a later analysis showed, was greater in HLA-associated TCR beta chains than in equally common others. A list of approximately 150 TCR beta chains associated with cytomegalovirus was given.

A word on this clone: Antigen specificity is unknown.

The PCR used 60 Vbeta and 13 Jbeta primers. Assay used: immunoSEQ multiplex PCR; TCRdb lists only in-frame clones, some missing. The sample totals under 95,000 clones. The receptor was derived from a man aged 45-65 years in good health and CMV-seronegative. The sample was PBMCs.

CDR3 bases: TGCGCCAGCAGCTTGATCCTTGGACTAGCGGGGGCCAACACCGGGGAGCTGTTTTTT. The encoded protein is CASSLILGLAGANTGELFF. The chain has TRBV5-1 and TRBJ2-2; 13 nucleotides match TRBD2. CDR3 size: 19 residues. The V gene's germline CDR1 is SGHRS and CDR2 YFSETQ. J gave up 2 bases and V 1 base, and 8 bases lay outside the gene matches.